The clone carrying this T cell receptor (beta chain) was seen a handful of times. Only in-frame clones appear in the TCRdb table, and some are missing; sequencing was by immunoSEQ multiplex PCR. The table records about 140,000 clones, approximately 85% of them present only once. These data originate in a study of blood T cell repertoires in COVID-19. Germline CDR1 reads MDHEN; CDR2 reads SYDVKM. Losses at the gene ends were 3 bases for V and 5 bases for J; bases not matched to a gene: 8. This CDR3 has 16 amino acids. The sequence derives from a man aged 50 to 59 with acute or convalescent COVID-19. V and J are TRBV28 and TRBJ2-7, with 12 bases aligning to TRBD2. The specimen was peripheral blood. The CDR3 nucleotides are TGTGCCAGCAGTTTGACTAGCGGGAGATTAAGAAACGAGCAGTACTTC. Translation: CASSLTSGRLRNEQYF. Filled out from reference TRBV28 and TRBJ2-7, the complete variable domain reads DVKVTQSSRYLVKRTGEKVFLECVQDMDHENMFWYRQDPGLGLRLIYFSYDVKMKEKGDIPEGYSVSREKKERFSLILESASTNQTSMYLCASSLTSGRLRNEQYFGPGTRLTVT.